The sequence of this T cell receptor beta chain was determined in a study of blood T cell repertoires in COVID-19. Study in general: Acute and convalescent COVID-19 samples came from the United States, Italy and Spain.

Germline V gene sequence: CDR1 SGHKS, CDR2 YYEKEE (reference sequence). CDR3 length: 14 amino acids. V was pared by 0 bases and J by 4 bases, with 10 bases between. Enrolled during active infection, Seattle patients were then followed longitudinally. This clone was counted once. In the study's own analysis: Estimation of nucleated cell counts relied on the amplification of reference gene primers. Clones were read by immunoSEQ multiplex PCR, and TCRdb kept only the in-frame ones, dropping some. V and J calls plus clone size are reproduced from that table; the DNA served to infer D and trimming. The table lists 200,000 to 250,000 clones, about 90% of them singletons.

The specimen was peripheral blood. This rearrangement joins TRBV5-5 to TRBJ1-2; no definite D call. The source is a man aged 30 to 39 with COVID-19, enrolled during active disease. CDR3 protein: CASSLDPAGYGYTF. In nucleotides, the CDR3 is TGTGCCAGCAGCTTGGACCCGGCGGGCTATGGCTACACCTTC.